This TCR beta chain is from a study of cytomegalovirus exposure and HLA in healthy donors. Both 60 Vbeta primers and 13 Jbeta primers went into the PCR. The data were produced by immunoSEQ multiplex PCR, yet TCRdb's version contains in-frame clones alone and is incomplete. The sample includes roughly 110,000 clones, approximately 80% seen only once; the top ten take 1.5% to 2%. This CDR3 is 13 amino acids long. The germline V gene has CDR1 KGHSH and CDR2 LQKENI. The J segment lost 5 bases and the V segment lost 8 bases, leaving 5 bases of the junction unmatched. The source is a man between 50 and 59 years old in good health and CMV-seronegative. The rearrangement uses TRBV18 and TRBJ1-2, with TRBD1 matching over 10 bases. Material for sequencing was PBMCs. DNA for the CDR3: TGTGCCAGCGCCGGGACAGGGGATTATGGCTACACCTTC. Its protein is CASAGTGDYGYTF.